This record concerns one T cell receptor beta chain sequence. Generated by immunoSEQ multiplex PCR, the TCRdb table keeps only in-frame clones and is missing some. The sample has 95,000 to 110,000 clones, 75% to 90% seen once. Germline CDR1 reads MNHEY; CDR2 reads SVGAGI. The CDR3 covers 15 residues. J lost 4 bases, V lost 2 bases, and 6 bases had no gene match. The data belong to a study of blood T cell repertoires in COVID-19. For the study at large: Whether acute or convalescent, the COVID-19 samples came from the United States, Italy and Spain.

The receptor comes from a man aged 45-60 years with acute or convalescent COVID-19. The sequencing input was peripheral blood. The V call is TRBV6-5, the J call TRBJ2-7, with 9 bases identical to TRBD1. This CDR3 is CASSYRGQGGYEQYF. Written as DNA, the CDR3 is TGTGCCAGCAGTTACCGGGGACAGGGTGGGTACGAGCAGTACTTC.